Shown below are 12 T cell receptor beta chains from a single sample sequenced in a study of T cell responses to AZD1222 COVID-19 vaccine. Clones were read by immunoSEQ multiplex PCR, and TCRdb kept only the in-frame ones, dropping some. The sample has about 150,000 clones; approximately 87% are singletons. The sample in question was peripheral blood, obtained 28 days after the second AZD1222 dose. Receptors were obtained from an adult who received the AZD1222 COVID-19 vaccine.

The V gene is TRBV5-1, the J gene TRBJ1-1; 11 bases fit TRBD1. V gave up 4 bases and J gave up 5 bases; unmatched junction bases: 4. The CDR3 extends over 14 amino acids. CDR1 and CDR2 from the germline V gene are SGHRS and YFSETQ. Here the CDR3 DNA reads TGCGCCAGCAGCGGGACAGGGGGAGGGACTGAAGCTTTCTTT. Translated: CASSGTGGGTEAFF.

This clone was detected only a few times. The chain uses TRBV2 and TRBJ1-6; no firm D call. The CDR3 is 15 amino acids. CDR1 and CDR2 (germline): SNHLY, FYNNEI. The V and J ends lost 5 bases and 1 base respectively, with 9 bases between them. The CDR3 is CASSYDWSYNSPLHF. DNA of the CDR3: TGTGCCAGCAGTTACGATTGGTCCTATAATTCACCCCTCCACTTT. The whole variable domain, remainder taken from reference TRBV2 and TRBJ1-6, is EPEVTQTPSHQVTQMGQEVILRCVPISNHLYFYWYRQILGQKVEFLVSFYNNEISEKSEIFDDQFSVERPDGSNFTLKIRSTKLEDSAMYFCASSYDWSYNSPLHFGNGTRLTVT.

The chain carries TRBV6-5 and TRBJ1-2, with 7 bases lining up with TRBD1. Looked up from germline, CDR1 is MNHEY and CDR2 is SVGAGI. There are 14 residues in the CDR3. V lost 0 bases, J lost 8 bases, and 6 bases stayed unmatched. Here the CDR3 reads CASSYSRQGSGYTF. The CDR3 DNA is TGTGCCAGCAGTTACTCGAGACAGGGTAGCGGCTACACCTTC.

This chain joins TRBV7-2 and TRBJ1-2; TRBD1 might be the D (5 bases). The CDR3 loop spans 14 amino acids. Trimming removed 3 bases at V and 1 base at J, with 9 bases between. CDR1 is SGHTA and CDR2 is FQGNSA in the germline V gene. The CDR3 DNA follows: TGTGCCAGCAGCTTGGGGGGTAGTAACTATGGCTACACCTTC. This translates into CASSLGGSNYGYTF.

This clone is a singleton in its sample. This chain links TRBV18 with TRBJ2-3, with TRBD1 as a possible D gene (6 bases). Germline V lookup: CDR1 KGHSH, CDR2 LQKENI. The CDR3 has 14 residues. V lost 6 bases and J 6 bases, leaving 16 bases between the germline ends. CDR3 nucleotide sequence: TGTGCCAGCTCTCAAACAGGGAAGGGGGATACGCAGTATTTT. Translation gives CASSQTGKGDTQYF.

The rearrangement links TRBV11-2 to TRBJ2-5; 8 positions agree with TRBD1. The V gene's germline CDR1 is SGHAT and CDR2 FQNNGV. V dropped 6 bases and J dropped 1; count of bases not matched to a gene: 13. The CDR3 contains 17 residues. DNA of the CDR3: TGTGCCAGCAGGGATCCGCCGGGACAGGCGCTCCAAGAGACCCAGTACTTC. Translated: CASRDPPGQALQETQYF.

This chain uses TRBV18 with TRBJ2-1; D is perhaps TRBD1 or TRBD2 (5 bases each). There are 15 residues in the CDR3. Germline assignment: CDR1 KGHSH and CDR2 LQKENI. V gave up 3 bases and J gave up 0 bases, with 9 bases separating them. Written as DNA, the CDR3 is TGTGCCAGCTCACCCGGGACGGTCTCCTACAATGAGCAGTTCTTC. Amino acids: CASSPGTVSYNEQFF.

This sequence joins TRBV28 and TRBJ2-6; 11 bases match TRBD1. Per germline, CDR1 MDHEN and CDR2 SYDVKM. J gave up 0 bases and V 7 bases, and 8 bases lay outside the gene matches. The CDR3 is made up of 18 amino acids. The CDR3 nucleotides read TGTGCCAGCACCTTAGGTGGGACAGGGGGCTCTGGGGCCAACGTCCTGACTTTC. Its translation: CASTLGGTGGSGANVLTF.

The chain is built from TRBV30 and TRBJ2-1; no clear D. Germline lookup yields CDR1 GTSNPN and CDR2 SVGIG (reference sequence). The CDR3 sequence is 13 residues long. The V end lost 0 bases, the J end lost 2 bases, and 5 bases lay between the germline ends. The CDR3 protein is CAWSVAPYNEQFF. DNA for the CDR3: TGTGCCTGGAGTGTAGCGCCCTACAATGAGCAGTTCTTC.

The genes are TRBV5-1 and TRBJ1-1; D is ambiguous. Germline CDR1 is SGHRS and CDR2 is YFSETQ. The CDR3 is 15 amino acids. Deletions cut 1 base from V and 1 base from J, with 11 bases between. The CDR3 spells CASSLISASNTEAFF. CDR3 nucleotides: TGCGCCAGCAGCTTGATCAGCGCGTCGAACACTGAAGCTTTCTTT.

A note on this clone: Other DNA sequences from this sample encode an identical CDR3 as well. V usage is TRBV28 and J usage is TRBJ2-3, with unresolved D. Germline CDR1 is MDHEN and CDR2 is SYDVKM. This CDR3 has 11 residues. Trimming took off 2 bases at V and 6 bases at J, with 3 bases between the two ends. The CDR3 nucleotides are TGTGCCAGCAGTTTAGCCGATACGCAGTATTTT. It translates to CASSLADTQYF.

The chain has TRBV4-1 and TRBJ2-1, with 11 bases aligning to TRBD2. Germline V lookup: CDR1 MGHRA, CDR2 YSYEKL. The CDR3 sequence is 18 residues long. The trim removed 4 bases at V and 4 bases at J, leaving 12 bases unmatched. CDR3 sequence (DNA): TGCGCCAGCAGCCTCGGACTAGCGGGTGGGGTGGTGTACAATGAGCAGTTCTTC. Its translation: CASSLGLAGGVVYNEQFF.